This entry concerns a single T cell receptor beta chain. This clone came up a few times. The antigen it binds to is not known. Base qualities are not at hand, and no much larger clone is one base apart. The library was prepared using the immunoSEQ multiplex PCR assay. As for the authors' bioinformatics: A statistical classification framework was developed to diagnose cytomegalovirus status using the catalog of TCR beta chain sequences. TCRdb's version of the immuneACCESS table is confined to in-frame rearrangements and falls short of the full clone set. An unresolved V gene accounts for under half of the shortfall where checked; the remainder is of unknown origin. Clone size and V and J calls were adopted from that table, with D and trimming inferred from the DNA. The sample data list over 110,000 clones, and 80% to 90% of these were observed just once. The top ten clones comprise under 3% of the sample.

The data are from a study of cytomegalovirus exposure and HLA in healthy donors (dated by TCRdb to about 2017). Study-wide context: The approximately 710 repertoires of the first cohort and the roughly 120 validation repertoires were produced on the same platform, according to a later analysis. The study aimed to test whether cataloging public T cell receptors could reveal signatures of past pathogen exposure. A separate validation cohort of 100 to 150 different subjects was used in addition to the roughly 620-subject first cohort. The study combined high-throughput TCR immunosequencing, statistical association of individual TCRs with disease status, and machine learning to predict cytomegalovirus infection status. What the authors observed across the whole study: In vitro tests confirmed that three of the cytomegalovirus-associated TCR beta chains recognize cytomegalovirus antigens. The classifier was reported to diagnose cytomegalovirus status with high specificity and sensitivity in both the original and validation cohorts. A total of fewer than 200 TCR beta chains were listed by the study as associated with cytomegalovirus. It was suggested by the authors that the approach could potentially be generalized to other disease states and immunological phenotypes. In a later analysis, TCRs clustered in the first cohort were found to also tend to co-occur in the approximately 120 validation repertoires, with approximately 95% of cluster scores above 0. Most TCR sequences were observed very rarely across donors, whereas some public TCRs were present in many individuals. The validation cohort had no HLA typing available for a later analysis, so co-occurrence within that cohort was assessed over all 120 or so repertoires.

The donors belonged to the validation cohort of around 130 subjects, which was separate from the approximately 660-subject first cohort. The CDR3 starts with the cysteine, ends with the phenylalanine, and has 17 residues. Only CDR3 DNA remains: 51 bases, in frame from the first base. The germline V gene specifies SGHDN as CDR1 and FVKESK as CDR2. Deletion took 3 bases off V and 0 bases off J, with a span of 18 bases between the germline ends. Here the chain combines TRBV14 and TRBJ2-7, with TRBD2 as a weak D call on 6 bases. The receptor was derived from a man younger than 35 in good health and CMV-seronegative. The sequenced sample consisted of PBMCs. The CDR3 reads as follows: CASSQGRVWGLSYEQYF. The nucleotides are TGTGCCAGCAGCCAGGGCAGGGTGTGGGGACTCTCCTACGAGCAGTACTTC.